A single sample is the source of the 10 T cell receptor beta chains below, sequenced in a study of cytomegalovirus exposure and HLA in healthy donors. The PCR employed 60 Vbeta primers together with 13 Jbeta primers. Some clones are missing from TCRdb's copy, which holds only in-frame ones; the method was immunoSEQ multiplex PCR. The profile covers about 180,000 clones, with just under 80% appearing a single time and around 14% taken by the ten largest. Sequencing was performed on PBMCs. The receptors originated from a woman between 45 and 65 years old in good health and CMV-seropositive.

The chain recombines TRBV7-9 with TRBJ2-3; no clear D. The CDR3 loop spans 12 amino acids. Trimming took off 6 bases at V and 4 bases at J, with 8 bases between the two ends. Germline CDR1 reads SEHNR; CDR2 reads FQNEAQ (reference sequence). For the CDR3, the DNA is TGTGCCAGCAGTCCCTTTCCAGATACGCAGTATTTT. Translated, it gives CASSPFPDTQYF.

The chain joins TRBV27 to TRBJ1-2; 7 bases align to TRBD1. Germline V gene lookup returns CDR1 MNHEY and CDR2 SMNVEV (reference sequence). V dropped 6 bases and J dropped 2; count of bases not matched to a gene: 9. The CDR3 spans 15 residues. The CDR3 sequence is CASSREPGQNYGYTF. The CDR3 bases are TGTGCCAGCAGCAGAGAGCCGGGACAGAACTATGGCTACACCTTC.

The chain uses TRBV11-2 and TRBJ2-2; possibly TRBD1 for D (6 bases). Trimming took 2 bases from V and 5 from J, leaving 15 bases between them. The CDR3 length is 16 residues. Per the germline V gene, CDR1 is SGHAT and CDR2 is FQNNGV. CDR3 nucleotide sequence: TGTGCCAGCAGCTTAAGGGCAGGGGCGTTGACCGGGGAGCTGTTTTTT. Its protein is CASSLRAGALTGELFF.

The chain has TRBV4-1 and TRBJ1-5; no clear D. V was clipped by 4 bases and J by 1 base, with 14 bases between them. Germline values: CDR1 MGHRA, CDR2 YSYEKL. This CDR3 comprises 16 residues. The CDR3 is CASSLRSFGSNQPQHF. CDR3 nucleotide sequence: TGCGCCAGCAGCCTCAGGTCCTTTGGGAGCAATCAGCCCCAGCATTTT.

The chain employs TRBV4-1 and TRBJ2-3; D not certain. V shed 4 bases and J shed 2 bases, with 7 bases lying between them. The CDR3 covers 13 residues. Germline V CDR1 and CDR2: MGHRA, YSYEKL. CDR3 sequence: CASSRLDTDTQYF. The CDR3 nucleotides are TGCGCCAGCAGCCGATTAGACACAGATACGCAGTATTTT.

This chain links TRBV27 with TRBJ1-1, with unresolved D. CDR1 and CDR2 (germline): MNHEY, SMNVEV (reference sequence). V lost 2 bases and J 0 bases, leaving 7 bases between the germline ends. The CDR3 has 14 amino acids. In nucleotides, the CDR3 is TGTGCCAGCAGTTTACATCTAATGAACACTGAAGCTTTCTTT. As protein: CASSLHLMNTEAFF.

The rearrangement joins TRBV6-6 to TRBJ1-6, with D maybe TRBD1 (6 bases). The V and J ends lost 6 bases and 14 bases respectively, with 23 bases between them. Germline V CDR1 and CDR2: MNHNY, SVGAGI (reference sequence). The CDR3 runs 15 residues. This CDR3 reads CASSPQAGANSALHF. In nucleotides, the CDR3 is TGTGCCAGCAGCCCTCAGGCAGGGGCTAATTCGGCCCTCCACTTT.

V usage is TRBV9 and J usage is TRBJ1-1, with a possible D match to TRBD1 (5 bases). Trimming took off 4 bases at V and 5 bases at J, with 12 bases between the two ends. CDR1 is SGDLS, CDR2 YYNGEE, per germline. The CDR3 spans 13 residues. CDR3 amino acids: CASSQGAGTEAFF. DNA of the CDR3: TGTGCCAGCAGCCAGGGCGCGGGGACTGAAGCTTTCTTT.

The chain has TRBV29-1 and TRBJ1-5; a possible D gene is TRBD1 (5 bases). V lost 4 bases and J lost 0, with 7 bases in between. This CDR3 spans 13 amino acids. From germline, CDR1 is SQVTM and CDR2 ANQGSEA. The CDR3 loop reads CSVGTTSNQPQHF. CDR3 coding DNA: TGCAGCGTTGGGACAACTAGCAATCAGCCCCAGCATTTT.

Only one count was recorded for this clone. The gene calls are TRBV7-9 and TRBJ2-1; TRBD2 aligns across 14 bases. The CDR3 extends over 16 amino acids. The germline V gene encodes CDR1 SEHNR and CDR2 FQNEAQ (reference sequence). V dropped 5 bases and J dropped 2; count of bases not matched to a gene: 2. CDR3 region: CASSRLAGGPYNEQFF. The CDR3, as DNA: TGTGCCAGCAGCCGACTAGCGGGGGGGCCCTACAATGAGCAGTTCTTC.